The TCR beta chain under discussion was sequenced for a study of cytomegalovirus exposure and HLA in healthy donors. The CDR3 loop spans 16 amino acids. Germline V lookup: CDR1 MDHEN, CDR2 SYDVKM. The table came from immunoSEQ multiplex PCR; TCRdb's copy has only in-frame clones and leaves some out. The sample records under 150,000 clones, about four fifths being singletons. Comments on this clone: The antigen is unknown. The junction and the germline gene differ at one end; a read error may be behind it.

General observations from the study: The finding came from a later analysis; first-cohort TCR clusters tended to co-occur in the 90 to 150 validation repertoires. The study put under 200 TCR beta chains on its list as cytomegalovirus-associated. Across donors, most TCRs were seen rarely, yet some public ones were widespread.

The roughly 120-subject validation cohort, separate from the approximately 660-subject first cohort, included the donors. Material for sequencing was PBMCs. The chain combines TRBV28 with TRBJ2-5; a possible D gene is TRBD2 (6 bases). This clonotype originated in a woman younger than 45 in good health and CMV-seronegative. CDR3 residues: CASSLWPVSGEETQYF. Written as DNA, the CDR3 is TGTGCCAGCAGTCTATGGCCGGTTTCGGGGGAAGAGACCCAGTACTTC. Filled out from reference TRBV28 and TRBJ2-5, the complete variable domain reads DVKVTQSSRYLVKRTGEKVFLECVQDMDHENMFWYRQDPGLGLRLIYFSYDVKMKEKGDIPEGYSVSREKKERFSLILESASTNQTSMYLCASSLWPVSGEETQYFGPGTRLLVL.